What follows are 7 T cell receptor beta chains derived from one specimen sequenced in a study of regulatory T cells in long-lasting Graves disease. Through Arm-PCR of CDR3 regions and iRepertoire HTBI primers, TCR beta libraries were built. TCRdb fed the multiplex PCR reads into MiXCR, producing one record per CDR3 protein. Of 350,000 to 400,000 distinct CDR3 sequences listed, about a sixth are singletons. Time point noted: newly diagnosed GD, antithyroid drugs for less than 3 months. PBMCs were the source of the RNA used for TCR sequencing. This same sample was also part of a study on T cells in Graves' hyperthyroidism and ophthalmopathy.

This sample comprised peripheral blood mononuclear cells (PBMCs), obtained at new diagnosis, from a patient treated with antithyroid drugs. The receptors shown here come from a woman aged 18-29 years with Graves disease.

This clonotype was detected a few times. V and J are TRBV11-3 and TRBJ2-5; unclear D gene. The germline V gene encodes CDR1 SGHNT and CDR2 YENEEA. Trimming pared 3 bases from V and 1 base from J, leaving 12 bases between. This CDR3 is 15 amino acids long. The CDR3 sequence: CASSLGRNGQETQYF. In nucleotides, the CDR3 is TGTGCCAGCAGCTTGGGCAGGAATGGCCAAGAGACCCAGTACTTC.

V gene TRBV19 combines with J gene TRBJ2-1, with D unclear. CDR3 length: 14 amino acids. Germline values: CDR1 LNHDA, CDR2 SQIVND (reference sequence). Trimming left V 1 base short and J 5 bases short, with 9 bases between. CDR3 nucleotide sequence: TGTGCCAGTAGTATAGGGCTAATCAACAATGAGCAGTTCTTC. It codes for CASSIGLINNEQFF.

This clonotype has ten or more counts. This chain links TRBV20-1 with TRBJ2-1, with D tentatively TRBD2 (5 bases). This CDR3 has 14 amino acids. V was clipped by 3 bases and J by 3 bases, with 12 bases between them. Germline V gene sequence: CDR1 DFQATT, CDR2 SNEGSKA (reference sequence). CDR3 bases: TGCAGTGCTAGCGGGATCGGCCACTACAATGAGCAGTTCTTC. Protein sequence: CSASGIGHYNEQFF.

V usage is TRBV24-1 and J usage is TRBJ2-7; possible D gene TRBD1, 6 bases. Germline V gives CDR1 KGHDR, CDR2 SFDVKD. This CDR3 comprises 15 residues. Between the trimmed V and J ends, which lost 4 bases and 5 bases, there was a span of 17 bases. CDR3 nucleotide sequence: TGTGCCACCAGTGACCCAATGACAGGCCTGGACGAGCAGTACTTC. It encodes CATSDPMTGLDEQYF.

This clonotype was recorded at least ten times. The V call is TRBV3-1, the J call TRBJ1-1; D may be TRBD1 (5 bases). The CDR3 length is 13 residues. The V end lost 1 base, the J end lost 8 bases, and 11 bases lay between the germline ends. From germline, CDR1 is LGHDT and CDR2 YNNKEL (reference sequence). The DNA for the CDR3 is TGTGCCAGCAGCCAAGGACGTAGGGACGAAGCTTTCTTT. Translation gives CASSQGRRDEAFF.

The V gene is TRBV5-1, the J gene TRBJ2-2, with 12 positions matching TRBD1. The junction had 7 bases not matched to a gene; V was cut back by 4 bases and J by 6 bases. The CDR3 runs to 16 residues. Per germline, CDR1 SGHRS and CDR2 YFSETQ. The CDR3 is CASSPEGQGASGELFF. CDR3 DNA: TGCGCCAGCAGCCCGGAGGGACAGGGGGCGTCCGGGGAGCTGTTTTTT.

The chain is built from TRBV20-1 and TRBJ1-5; possibly TRBD1 for D (5 bases). CDR3 length equals 14 residues. V gave up 3 bases and J gave up 2 bases, with 11 bases separating them. Germline V lookup: CDR1 DFQATT, CDR2 SNEGSKA (reference sequence). DNA for the CDR3: TGCAGTGCTAGCGCCATGGGGGGCAATCAGCCCCAGCATTTT. Residues: CSASAMGGNQPQHF.